The sequence of this TCR beta chain was determined in a study of immune evolution from preneoplasia to lung adenocarcinoma. Study at large: HLA loss of heterozygosity: roughly 7.5% AIS, over 12% MIA, about 35% ADC, none AAH. The study's findings and limits: Normal lung had the highest top T cell clone frequencies.

V was pared by 5 bases and J by 0 bases, with 7 bases between. CDR3 length: 14 amino acids. In germline, CDR1 is SGHAT, CDR2 FQDESV (reference sequence). Resections took place in Japan or China from the mid-2010s to the late 2010s. In regard to this clone: Its antigen is currently unknown.

Libraries were prepared by immunoSEQ multiplex PCR; TCRdb keeps only in-frame clonotypes and omits some of them. The sample carries under 45,000 clones, roughly four fifths recorded once. Sequencing was performed on FFPE invasive lung adenocarcinoma tissue. The chain recombines TRBV11-1 with TRBJ2-2; unclear D gene. The sequence was collected from a person in their sixties with lung adenocarcinoma. The CDR3 protein is CASSPTTNTGELFF. CDR3 sequence (DNA): TGTGCCAGCAGCCCGACCACGAACACCGGGGAGCTGTTTTTT. Combining the CDR3 with reference TRBV11-1 and TRBJ2-2 gives the whole variable domain EAEVAQSPRYKITEKSQAVAFWCDPISGHATLYWYRQILGQGPELLVQFQDESVVDDSQLPKDRFSAERLKGVDSTLKIQPAELGDSAMYLCASSPTTNTGELFFGEGSRLTVL.